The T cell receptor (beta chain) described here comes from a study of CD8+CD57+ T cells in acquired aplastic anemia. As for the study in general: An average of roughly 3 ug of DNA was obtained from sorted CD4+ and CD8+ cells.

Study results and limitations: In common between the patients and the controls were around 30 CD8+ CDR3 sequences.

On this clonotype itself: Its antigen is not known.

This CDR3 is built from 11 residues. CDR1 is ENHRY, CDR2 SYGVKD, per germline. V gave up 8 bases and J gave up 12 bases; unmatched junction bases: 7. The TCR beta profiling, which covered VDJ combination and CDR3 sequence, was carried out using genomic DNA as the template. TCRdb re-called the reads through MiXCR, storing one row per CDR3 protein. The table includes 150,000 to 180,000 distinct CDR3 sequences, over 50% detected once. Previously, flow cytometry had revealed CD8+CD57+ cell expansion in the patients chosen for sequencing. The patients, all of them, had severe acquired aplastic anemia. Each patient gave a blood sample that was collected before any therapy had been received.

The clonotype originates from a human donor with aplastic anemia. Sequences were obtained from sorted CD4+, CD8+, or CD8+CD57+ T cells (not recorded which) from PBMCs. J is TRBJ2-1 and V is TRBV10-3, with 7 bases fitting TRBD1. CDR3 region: CAIGTGQRQFF. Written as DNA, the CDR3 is TGTGCCATCGGTACGGGACAGAGGCAGTTCTTC.